This T cell receptor beta chain was sequenced during a study of T cell repertoires and leukemia-associated antigens. The V gene end was trimmed by 6 bases and the J gene end by 0 bases; junction bases not matched to a gene: 4. The CDR3 has 16 amino acids. This clonotype was seen just once. Its antigen remains unknown. TCRdb passed the 5' RACE reads through MiXCR, listing each CDR3 protein once. This table has about 14,000 distinct CDR3 sequences, approximately 37% appearing once. The sequencing input was CD3+ T cells sorted from blood and cultured. This rearrangement joins TRBV12-3 or TRBV12-4 to TRBJ2-6; 8 bases agree with TRBD1. This TCR came from a female donor in good health. CDR3 protein: CASSPGQASGANVLTF. CDR3 DNA: TGTGCCAGCAGCCCGGGACAGGCCTCTGGGGCCAACGTCCTGACTTTC.